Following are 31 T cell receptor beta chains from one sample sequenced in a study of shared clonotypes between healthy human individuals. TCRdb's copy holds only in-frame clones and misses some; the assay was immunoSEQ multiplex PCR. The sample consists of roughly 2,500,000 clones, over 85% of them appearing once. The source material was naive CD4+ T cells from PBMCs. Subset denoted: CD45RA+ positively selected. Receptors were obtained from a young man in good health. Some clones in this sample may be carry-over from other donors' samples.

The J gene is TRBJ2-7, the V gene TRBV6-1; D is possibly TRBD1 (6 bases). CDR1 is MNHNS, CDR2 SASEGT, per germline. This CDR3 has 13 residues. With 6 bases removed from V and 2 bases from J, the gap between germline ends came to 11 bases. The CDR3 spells CASRGDKAYEQYF. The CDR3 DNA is TGTGCCAGCAGGGGGGACAAAGCCTACGAGCAGTACTTC.

The CDR3 is CASSPLGLAGGADTQYF. The CDR3 nucleotides read TGTGCCAGCAGCCCCCTGGGACTAGCGGGAGGTGCGGATACGCAGTATTTT. The chain joins TRBV4-2 to TRBJ2-3; 15 nucleotides match TRBD2. Germline CDR1 reads LGHNA; CDR2 reads YNFKEQ. Losses at the gene ends were 4 bases for V and 6 bases for J; bases not matched to a gene: 8. This CDR3 is 17 amino acids long.

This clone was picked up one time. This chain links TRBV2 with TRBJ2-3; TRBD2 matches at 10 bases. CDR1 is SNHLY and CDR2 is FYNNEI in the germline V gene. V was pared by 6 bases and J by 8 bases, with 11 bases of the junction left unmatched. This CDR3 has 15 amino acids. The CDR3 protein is CASRGGLAGAGTQYF. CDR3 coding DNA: TGTGCCAGCAGGGGGGGTCTAGCGGGAGCAGGTACGCAGTATTTT.

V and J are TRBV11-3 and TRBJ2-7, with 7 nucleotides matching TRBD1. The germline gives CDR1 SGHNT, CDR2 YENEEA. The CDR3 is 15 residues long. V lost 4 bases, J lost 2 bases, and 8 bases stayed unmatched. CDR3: CASSSTPDRTYEQYF. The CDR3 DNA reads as TGTGCCAGCAGCTCGACCCCGGACAGGACCTACGAGCAGTACTTC.

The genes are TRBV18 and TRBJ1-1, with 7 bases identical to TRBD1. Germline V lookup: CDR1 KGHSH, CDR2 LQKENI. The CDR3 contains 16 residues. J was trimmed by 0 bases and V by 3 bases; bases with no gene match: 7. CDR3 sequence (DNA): TGTGCCAGCTCACCCAGGGGGATCCCTATGAACACTGAAGCTTTCTTT. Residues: CASSPRGIPMNTEAFF.

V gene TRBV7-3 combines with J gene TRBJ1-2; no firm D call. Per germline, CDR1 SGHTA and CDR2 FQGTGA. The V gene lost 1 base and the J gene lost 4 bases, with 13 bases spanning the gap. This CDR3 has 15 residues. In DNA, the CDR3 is TGTGCCAGCAGCTTAAAGGCCCGGGATTCCTATGGCTACACCTTC. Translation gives CASSLKARDSYGYTF.

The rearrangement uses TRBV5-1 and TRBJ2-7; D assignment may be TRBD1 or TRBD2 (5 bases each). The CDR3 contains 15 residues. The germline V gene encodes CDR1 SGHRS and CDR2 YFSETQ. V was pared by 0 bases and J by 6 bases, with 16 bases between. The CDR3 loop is CASSLAGTQISEQYF. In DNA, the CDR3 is TGCGCCAGCAGCTTGGCAGGGACCCAAATCTCCGAGCAGTACTTC.

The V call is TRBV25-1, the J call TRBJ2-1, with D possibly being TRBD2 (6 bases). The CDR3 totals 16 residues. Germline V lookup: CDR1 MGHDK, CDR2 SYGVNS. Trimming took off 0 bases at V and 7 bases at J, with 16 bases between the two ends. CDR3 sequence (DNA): TGTGCCAGCAGTGAATACGTCGGGAGAGCTGGGAATGAGCAGTTCTTC. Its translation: CASSEYVGRAGNEQFF. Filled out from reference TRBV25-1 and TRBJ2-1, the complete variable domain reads EADIYQTPRYLVIGTGKKITLECSQTMGHDKMYWYQQDPGMELHLIHYSYGVNSTEKGDLSSESTVSRIRTEHFPLTLESARPSHTSQYLCASSEYVGRAGNEQFFGPGTRLTVL.

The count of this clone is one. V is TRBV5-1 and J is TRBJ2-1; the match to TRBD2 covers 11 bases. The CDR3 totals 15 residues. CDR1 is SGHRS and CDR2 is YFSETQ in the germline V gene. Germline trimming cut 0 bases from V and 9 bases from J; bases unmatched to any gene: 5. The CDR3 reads CASSLGTSGRGEQFF. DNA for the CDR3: TGCGCCAGCAGCTTGGGAACTAGCGGGAGAGGTGAGCAGTTCTTC.

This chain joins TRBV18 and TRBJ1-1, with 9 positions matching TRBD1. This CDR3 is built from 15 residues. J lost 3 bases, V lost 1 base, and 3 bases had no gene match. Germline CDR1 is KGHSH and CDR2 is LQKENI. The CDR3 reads CASSPRDRVDTEAFF. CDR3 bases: TGTGCCAGCTCACCACGGGACAGGGTTGACACTGAAGCTTTCTTT.

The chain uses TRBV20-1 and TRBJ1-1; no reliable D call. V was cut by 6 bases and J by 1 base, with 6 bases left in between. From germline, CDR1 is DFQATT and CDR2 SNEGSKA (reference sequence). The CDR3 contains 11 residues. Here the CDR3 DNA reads TGCAGTGCATTCAGGAACACTGAAGCTTTCTTT. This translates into CSAFRNTEAFF.

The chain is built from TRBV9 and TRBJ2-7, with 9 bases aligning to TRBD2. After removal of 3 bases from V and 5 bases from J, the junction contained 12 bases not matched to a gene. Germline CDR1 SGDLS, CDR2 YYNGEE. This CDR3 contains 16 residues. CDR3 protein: CASSAVVRGRADEQYF. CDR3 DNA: TGTGCCAGCAGCGCGGTGGTACGCGGGAGGGCGGACGAGCAGTACTTC.

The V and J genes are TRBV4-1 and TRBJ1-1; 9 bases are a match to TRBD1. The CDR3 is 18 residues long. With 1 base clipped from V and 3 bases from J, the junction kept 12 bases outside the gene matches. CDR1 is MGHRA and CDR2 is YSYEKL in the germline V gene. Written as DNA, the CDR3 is TGCGCCAGCAGCCAAGTGAGGTCCGGACAGGGGTTGTACACTGAAGCTTTCTTT. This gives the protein CASSQVRSGQGLYTEAFF.

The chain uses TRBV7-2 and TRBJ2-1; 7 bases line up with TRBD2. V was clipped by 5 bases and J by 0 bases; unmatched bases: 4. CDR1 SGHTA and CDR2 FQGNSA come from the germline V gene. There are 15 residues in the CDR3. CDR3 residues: CASSQAGSSYNEQFF. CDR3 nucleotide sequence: TGTGCCAGCAGCCAAGCGGGAAGCTCCTACAATGAGCAGTTCTTC.

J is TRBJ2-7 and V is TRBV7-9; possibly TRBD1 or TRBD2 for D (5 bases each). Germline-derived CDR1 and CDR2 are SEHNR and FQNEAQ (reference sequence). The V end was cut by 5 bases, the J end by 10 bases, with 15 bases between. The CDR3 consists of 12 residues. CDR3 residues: CASSLGTDTQYF. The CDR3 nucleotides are TGTGCCAGCAGCCTCGGGACCGACACTCAGTACTTC.

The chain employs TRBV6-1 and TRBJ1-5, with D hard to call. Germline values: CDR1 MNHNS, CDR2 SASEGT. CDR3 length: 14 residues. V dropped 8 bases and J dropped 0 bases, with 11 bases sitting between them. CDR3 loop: CASRTVDSNQPQHF. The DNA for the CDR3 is TGTGCCAGCCGGACGGTAGATAGCAATCAGCCCCAGCATTTT.

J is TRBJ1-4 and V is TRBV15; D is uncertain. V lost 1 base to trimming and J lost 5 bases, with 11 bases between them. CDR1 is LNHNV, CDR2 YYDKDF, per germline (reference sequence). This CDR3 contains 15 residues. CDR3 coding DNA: TGTGCCACCAGCAGAGCGGCGGAGATGAATGAAAAACTGTTTTTT. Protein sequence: CATSRAAEMNEKLFF.

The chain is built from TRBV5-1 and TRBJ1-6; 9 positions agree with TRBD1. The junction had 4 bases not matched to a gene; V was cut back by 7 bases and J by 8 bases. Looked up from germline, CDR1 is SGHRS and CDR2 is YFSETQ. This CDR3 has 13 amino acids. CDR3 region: CASGRQGDSPLHF. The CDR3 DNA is TGCGCCAGCGGTCGACAGGGGGATTCACCCCTCCACTTT.

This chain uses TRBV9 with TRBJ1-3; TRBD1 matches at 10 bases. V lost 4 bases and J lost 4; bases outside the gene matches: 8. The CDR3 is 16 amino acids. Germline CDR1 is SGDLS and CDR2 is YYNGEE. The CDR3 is CASSLEDRGPGNTIYF. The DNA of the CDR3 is TGTGCCAGCAGCCTAGAAGACAGGGGGCCCGGAAACACCATATATTTT.

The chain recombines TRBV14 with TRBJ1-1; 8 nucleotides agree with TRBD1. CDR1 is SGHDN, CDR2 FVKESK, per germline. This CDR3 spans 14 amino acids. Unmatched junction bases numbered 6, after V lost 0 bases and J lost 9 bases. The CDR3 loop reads CASSQDWGRGQAFF. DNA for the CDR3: TGTGCCAGCAGCCAAGATTGGGGCAGGGGGCAAGCTTTCTTT.

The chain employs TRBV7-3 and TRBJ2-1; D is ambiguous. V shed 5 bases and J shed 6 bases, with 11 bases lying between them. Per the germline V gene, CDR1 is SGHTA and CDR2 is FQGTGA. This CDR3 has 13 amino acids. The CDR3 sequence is CASSPLGGNEQFF. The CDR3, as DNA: TGTGCCAGCAGCCCCCTCGGTGGCAATGAGCAGTTCTTC.

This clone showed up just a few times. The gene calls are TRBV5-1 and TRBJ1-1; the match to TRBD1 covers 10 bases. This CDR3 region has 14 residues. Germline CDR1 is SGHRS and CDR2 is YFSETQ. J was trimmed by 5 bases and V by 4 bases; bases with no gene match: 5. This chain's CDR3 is CASSPDRGKTEAFF. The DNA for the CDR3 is TGCGCCAGCAGCCCGGACAGGGGGAAAACTGAAGCTTTCTTT.

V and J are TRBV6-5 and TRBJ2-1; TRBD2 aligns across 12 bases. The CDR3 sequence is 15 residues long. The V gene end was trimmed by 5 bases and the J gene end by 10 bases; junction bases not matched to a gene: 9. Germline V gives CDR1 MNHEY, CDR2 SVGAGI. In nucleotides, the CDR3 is TGTGCCAGCAGTGGGGGGACTAGCGGGTCGGGCGAGCAGTTCTTC. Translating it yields CASSGGTSGSGEQFF.

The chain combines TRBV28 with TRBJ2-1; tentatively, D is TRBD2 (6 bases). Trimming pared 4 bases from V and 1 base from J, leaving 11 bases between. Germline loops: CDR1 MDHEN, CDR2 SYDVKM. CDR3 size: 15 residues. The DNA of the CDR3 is TGTGCCAGCAGTTGGGGAGGCAGGTCCTACAATGAGCAGTTCTTC. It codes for CASSWGGRSYNEQFF.

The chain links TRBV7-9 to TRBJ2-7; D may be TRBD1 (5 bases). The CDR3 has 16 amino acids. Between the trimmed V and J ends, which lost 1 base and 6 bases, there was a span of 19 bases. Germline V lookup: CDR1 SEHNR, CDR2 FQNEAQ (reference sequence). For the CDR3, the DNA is TGTGCCAGCAGCTTAGACCCCAGCGCAGGGAAGCTCGAGCAGTACTTC. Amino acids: CASSLDPSAGKLEQYF.

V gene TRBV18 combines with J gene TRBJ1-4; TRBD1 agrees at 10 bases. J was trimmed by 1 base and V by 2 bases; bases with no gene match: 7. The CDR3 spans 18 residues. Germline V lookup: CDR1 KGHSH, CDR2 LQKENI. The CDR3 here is CASSPVGTGVLTNEKLFF. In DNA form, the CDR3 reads TGTGCCAGCTCACCAGTCGGGACAGGGGTCTTAACTAATGAAAAACTGTTTTTT.

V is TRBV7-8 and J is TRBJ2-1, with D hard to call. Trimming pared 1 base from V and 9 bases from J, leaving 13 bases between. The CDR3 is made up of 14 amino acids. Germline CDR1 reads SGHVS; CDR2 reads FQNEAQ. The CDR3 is CASSLESLPGEQFF. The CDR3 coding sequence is TGTGCCAGCAGCTTAGAAAGCTTGCCTGGTGAGCAGTTCTTC.

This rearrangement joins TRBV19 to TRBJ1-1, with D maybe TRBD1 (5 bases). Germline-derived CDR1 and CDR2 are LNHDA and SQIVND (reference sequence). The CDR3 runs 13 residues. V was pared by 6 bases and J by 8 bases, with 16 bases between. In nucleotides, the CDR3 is TGTGCCAGTAGGGTCCAGGGTATGGGAGAAGCTTTCTTT. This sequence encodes CASRVQGMGEAFF.

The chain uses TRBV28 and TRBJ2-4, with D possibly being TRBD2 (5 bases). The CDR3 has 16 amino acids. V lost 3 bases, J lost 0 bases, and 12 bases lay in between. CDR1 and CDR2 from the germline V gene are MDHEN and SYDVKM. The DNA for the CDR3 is TGTGCCAGCAGTTTCCGTCTTGCGGGAGCCAAAAACATTCAGTACTTC. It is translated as CASSFRLAGAKNIQYF.

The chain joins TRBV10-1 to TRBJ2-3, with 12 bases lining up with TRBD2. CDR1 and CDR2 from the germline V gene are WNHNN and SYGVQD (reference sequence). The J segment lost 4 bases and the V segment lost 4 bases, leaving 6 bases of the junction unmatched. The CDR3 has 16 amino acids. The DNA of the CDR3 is TGCGCCAGCAGTGTGGGGACTAGCGGGCCCGCAGATACGCAGTATTTT. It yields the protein CASSVGTSGPADTQYF.

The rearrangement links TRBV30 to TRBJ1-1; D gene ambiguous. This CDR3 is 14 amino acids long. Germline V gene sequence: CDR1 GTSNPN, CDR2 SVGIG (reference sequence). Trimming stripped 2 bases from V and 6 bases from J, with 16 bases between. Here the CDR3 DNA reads TGTGCCTGGAGTAAAGCCTCGATCGTTGCTGAAGCTTTCTTT. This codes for CAWSKASIVAEAFF.